This record looks at one T cell receptor beta chain sequence and its context. Its antigen is unknown. PCR involved 60 Vbeta and 13 Jbeta primers. As handled by the study authors: The authors later counted roughly 77 million unique TCR beta chains, some 12 million of them shared. Generated by immunoSEQ multiplex PCR, the TCRdb table keeps only in-frame clones and is missing some. V and J calls and clone size come straight from that table; D and trimming were deduced from the DNA. The sample consists of 55,000 to 75,000 clones, roughly 86% of them appearing once. The data were taken from a study of cytomegalovirus exposure and HLA in healthy donors. Study-wide results and limits: Judged likely to be a sequencing artifact was a cluster of highly shared sequence variants.

This CDR3 spans 14 amino acids. Germline CDR1 SEHNR, CDR2 FQNEAQ (reference sequence). The germline V and J ends were trimmed by 8 bases and 3 bases, with 11 bases remaining between them. Sequencing was carried out using PBMCs. This TCR derives from a man aged 18-30 years in good health and CMV-seronegative. The chain has TRBV7-9 and TRBJ1-6; D is uncertain. Written as DNA, the CDR3 is TGTGCCAGCGGGGAGGGCCACTATAATTCACCCCTCCACTTT. Its protein is CASGEGHYNSPLHF.